This T cell receptor beta chain was recorded in a study of cytomegalovirus exposure and HLA in healthy donors. Study overall: Caucasian-associated ancestry cluster membership applied to less than 85% of around 400 genotyped donors. Study results and limitations: What was likely a sequencing artifact was a cluster of highly shared sequence variants. Some V segments, TRBV6-2 and TRBV6-3 among them, were indistinguishable and were therefore excluded.

Germline-derived CDR1 and CDR2 are SQVTM and ANQGSEA. This CDR3 has 14 amino acids. On this clone itself: Antigen unknown. The junction departs from germline at one end; a sequencing error may be responsible. The same CDR3 can be traced to other DNA sequences in this sample.

The PCR made use of 60 Vbeta and 13 Jbeta primers. The data were produced by immunoSEQ multiplex PCR, yet TCRdb's version contains in-frame clones alone and is incomplete. Of some 200,000 clones listed, about three quarters are singletons. The chain links TRBV29-1 to TRBJ2-3; D gene uncertain. The sequenced sample consisted of PBMCs. The sequence was obtained from a woman in her fifties or sixties in good health and CMV-seropositive. The CDR3 nucleotides read TGCAGTGTTGTACGGCGGAGCATCACAGATACGCAGTATTTT. Translating it yields CSVVRRSITDTQYF.